One and the same sample provided the 11 T cell receptor beta chains below, sequenced in a study of beta chain features in type 1 diabetes. Whole-study findings and limits: All four CD4+ subsets of Type 1 diabetes patients contained TCRB CDR3s that were moderately but significantly shorter.

The isolated RNA, all of it, was reverse transcribed, so expressed TCRB transcripts were what got sequenced. Only in-frame clones appear in the TCRdb table, and some are missing; sequencing was by immunoSEQ multiplex PCR. The sample carries about 160,000 clones, about 8.3% recorded once. No cognate antigen is known for these TCRs. The sample was central memory CD4+ T cells from blood. The receptors here all came from a woman under 30 with type 1 diabetes.

The chain has TRBV28 and TRBJ2-3, with D possibly TRBD2 on 6 matching bases. The V end lost 2 bases, the J end lost 8 bases, and 11 bases lay between the germline ends. CDR3 size: 13 residues. Germline assignment: CDR1 MDHEN and CDR2 SYDVKM. The chain's CDR3 is CASSLTKGGTQYF. CDR3 DNA: TGTGCCAGCAGTTTAACCAAGGGAGGTACGCAGTATTTT.

The V gene is TRBV6-6, the J gene TRBJ2-5; D might be TRBD2 (5 bases). Trimming cost V 5 bases and J 3 bases, with 10 bases left between them. The CDR3 has 13 amino acids. Germline V gene sequence: CDR1 MNHNY, CDR2 SVGAGI (reference sequence). The DNA of the CDR3 is TGTGCCAGCAGTCCAGGACTGAAAGAGACCCAGTACTTC. Translating gives CASSPGLKETQYF.

This clone turned up a few times. V usage is TRBV7-2 and J usage is TRBJ1-1; TRBD1 might be the D (5 bases). The V gene lost 3 bases and the J gene lost 1 base, with 12 bases spanning the gap. CDR1 and CDR2 (germline): SGHTA, FQGNSA. The length of the CDR3 is 15 residues. CDR3 bases: TGTGCCAGCAGCTTGGGTCTCGGACAGAACACTGAAGCTTTCTTT. Encoded protein: CASSLGLGQNTEAFF.

This chain connects TRBV11-2 to TRBJ1-2, with 11 bases aligning to TRBD1. Trimming cost V 3 bases and J 6 bases; bases outside gene matches: 9. The CDR3 consists of 16 residues. Germline V gives CDR1 SGHAT, CDR2 FQNNGV. The CDR3 coding sequence is TGTGCCAGCAGCTTCGGGACAGGGGGGCGGAGGGATGGCTACACCTTC. Protein sequence: CASSFGTGGRRDGYTF.

This chain links TRBV9 with TRBJ2-1; 11 bases align to TRBD2. The CDR3 totals 16 residues. V lost 2 bases, J lost 10 bases, and 11 bases stayed unmatched. Germline V gene data show CDR1 as SGDLS and CDR2 as YYNGEE. CDR3: CASSVGTSGSWLEQFF. CDR3 sequence (DNA): TGTGCCAGCAGCGTCGGTACTAGCGGGAGTTGGCTGGAGCAGTTCTTC.

This clone was counted between two and nine times. This sequence joins TRBV30 and TRBJ1-3; TRBD1 is a possible D gene (5 bases). V lost 0 bases and J lost 11, with 17 bases in between. This CDR3 contains 14 residues. Germline loops: CDR1 GTSNPN, CDR2 SVGIG (reference sequence). CDR3 amino acids: CAWSVVAGKFPIYF. The CDR3 coding sequence is TGTGCCTGGAGTGTGGTGGCAGGGAAATTCCCCATATATTTT.

This clone was detected only a few times. This chain joins TRBV5-1 and TRBJ2-7; 8 bases are a match to TRBD1. With V trimmed by 3 bases and J by 6 bases, 8 bases remained unmatched. This CDR3 has 14 amino acids. The germline V gene has CDR1 SGHRS and CDR2 YFSETQ. In DNA form, the CDR3 reads TGCGCCAGCAGCTCCTCCCTGGACAGGGCCGAGCAGTACTTC. Residues: CASSSSLDRAEQYF. Complete variable domain (other parts from reference TRBV5-1 and TRBJ2-7): KAGVTQTPRYLIKTRGQQVTLSCSPISGHRSVSWYQQTPGQGLQFLFEYFSETQRNKGNFPGRFSGRQFSNSRSEMNVSTLELGDSALYLCASSSSLDRAEQYFGPGTRLTVT.

There are a few counts of this clone. This chain uses TRBV7-8 with TRBJ2-7; D remains unclear. CDR3 length: 15 amino acids. Germline CDR1 reads SGHVS; CDR2 reads FQNEAQ. Deletions cut 5 bases from V and 2 bases from J, with 16 bases between. The chain's CDR3 is CASSPPAAAAYEQYF. The DNA of the CDR3 is TGTGCCAGCAGCCCCCCGGCGGCCGCAGCCTACGAGCAGTACTTC.

This clone was counted ten times or more. The genes are TRBV15 and TRBJ2-5; D gene ambiguous. Per the germline V gene, CDR1 is LNHNV and CDR2 is YYDKDF (reference sequence). The CDR3 is made up of 15 amino acids. V lost 0 bases, J lost 2 bases, and 10 bases lay in between. The CDR3 DNA is TGTGCCACCAGCAGAGATCCCCAAATGCAAGAGACCCAGTACTTC. Protein product: CATSRDPQMQETQYF.

This clone was seen ten or more times. The chain recombines TRBV7-2 with TRBJ1-2; 11 bases agree with TRBD1. Germline assignment: CDR1 SGHTA and CDR2 FQGNSA. The V and J ends lost 5 bases and 7 bases, in that order; junction bases with no gene match: 6. This CDR3 is 14 amino acids long. CDR3 loop: CASSPGQGAVGYTF. Here the CDR3 DNA reads TGTGCCAGCAGCCCCGGACAGGGGGCGGTTGGCTACACCTTC.

V gene TRBV7-2 combines with J gene TRBJ1-2, with 8 bases aligning to TRBD1. The length of the CDR3 is 14 residues. J lost 4 bases, V lost 7 bases, and 8 bases had no gene match. CDR1 and CDR2 from the germline V gene are SGHTA and FQGNSA. CDR3 nucleotide sequence: TGTGCCAGCACCACCGGGACAGGATCCTATGGCTACACCTTC. Its protein product is CASTTGTGSYGYTF.